The 8 T cell receptor beta chains given below trace back to one sample, sequenced in a study of molecular identifiers for immune sequencing clone quantification. TCRdb ran MiXCR on the PCR reads and lists one entry per CDR3 protein. The sample lists under 350,000 distinct CDR3 sequences, 24% occurring once. Input material: naive CD8+ T cells from blood, with Jurkat cell RNA spiked in. Subset noted: FACS-sorted CD8+CD4-CCR7+CD45RA+ naive T cells. The receptors were sampled from a human donor in good health. Some libraries in this study had Jurkat cell RNA spiked in.

V gene TRBV15 combines with J gene TRBJ2-7; tentatively, D is TRBD1 or TRBD2 (5 bases each). There are 15 residues in the CDR3. Trimming took 1 base from V and 3 from J, leaving 13 bases between them. Germline V CDR1 and CDR2: LNHNV, YYDKDF (reference sequence). The CDR3 coding sequence is TGTGCCACCAGCAGAGGGAAGGGACGGAACTACGAGCAGTACTTC. It encodes CATSRGKGRNYEQYF.

This clonotype was counted at least ten times. The CDR3 is CASRDSLNTEAFF. The DNA of the CDR3 is TGTGCCAGCAGGGACAGTTTGAACACTGAAGCTTTCTTT. This chain uses TRBV6-2 or TRBV6-3 with TRBJ1-1; perhaps TRBD1 as D (6 bases). The CDR3 is made up of 13 amino acids. Between the trimmed V and J ends, which lost 6 bases and 0 bases, there was a span of 8 bases. The germline CDR1 and CDR2 sequences are MNHEY and SVGEGT.

This clonotype was detected ten times or more. The chain has TRBV5-4 and TRBJ2-3; D not resolved. V was pared by 4 bases and J by 3 bases, with 12 bases between. CDR1 and CDR2 from the germline V gene are SGHNT and YYREEE (reference sequence). The CDR3 covers 14 residues. The CDR3 loop is CASSERLLTDTQYF. In nucleotides, the CDR3 is TGTGCCAGCAGCGAACGGTTGTTGACAGATACGCAGTATTTT.

The chain has TRBV27 and TRBJ2-3, with TRBD2 identical over 10 bases. In germline, CDR1 is MNHEY, CDR2 SMNVEV (reference sequence). Unmatched junction bases numbered 4, after V lost 4 bases and J lost 9 bases. This CDR3 comprises 13 residues. Written as DNA, the CDR3 is TGTGCCAGCAGTTCTAGCGGGGGCGGCACGCAGTATTTT. It yields the protein CASSSSGGGTQYF.

Remarks on this clonotype: At one end the junction does not follow the germline gene, possibly because of a read error. The chain joins TRBV6-2 or TRBV6-3 to TRBJ2-5; D may be TRBD1 (6 bases). Germline CDR1 reads MNHEY; CDR2 reads SVGEGT. This CDR3 has 13 amino acids. The CDR3 sequence is CASSGQIQETLYF. CDR3 DNA sequence: TGTGCCAGCAGTGGACAGATTCAAGAGACCCTGTACTTC.

There are many counts of this clonotype. This rearrangement joins TRBV28 to TRBJ1-1; D call uncertain. Per the germline V gene, CDR1 is MDHEN and CDR2 is SYDVKM. V was clipped by 6 bases and J by 4 bases, with 21 bases between them. This CDR3 has 16 amino acids. CDR3 sequence (DNA): TGTGCCAGCAGGCGGGCAAAGGATACAAGAGGCACTGAAGCTTTCTTT. This sequence encodes CASRRAKDTRGTEAFF.

The chain joins TRBV11-2 to TRBJ2-1; D might be TRBD2 (6 bases). With 4 bases removed from V and 4 bases from J, the gap between germline ends came to 14 bases. Germline V gene sequence: CDR1 SGHAT, CDR2 FQNNGV. CDR3 length: 15 residues. The CDR3 here is CASSSPQAGYNEQFF. In DNA, the CDR3 is TGTGCCAGCAGCTCCCCTCAAGCGGGTTACAATGAGCAGTTCTTC.

V usage is TRBV7-9 and J usage is TRBJ2-3; D remains ambiguous. The CDR3 is 12 residues long. Germline V gene sequence: CDR1 SEHNR, CDR2 FQNEAQ (reference sequence). Trimming pared 5 bases from V and 4 bases from J, leaving 7 bases between. Here the CDR3 DNA reads TGTGCCAGCAGCCGGTGGGCAGATACGCAGTATTTT. Protein product: CASSRWADTQYF. The full variable domain, rest sourced from reference TRBV7-9 and TRBJ2-3, is DTGVSQNPRHKITKRGQNVTFRCDPISEHNRLYWYRQTLGQGPEFLTYFQNEAQLEKSRLLSDRFSAERPKGSFSTLEIQRTEQGDSAMYLCASSRWADTQYFGPGTRLTVL.